This entry lists 23 T cell receptor beta chains sequenced from one sample in a study of high-grade serous ovarian cancer treatment subgroups. Assay used: immunoSEQ multiplex PCR; TCRdb lists only in-frame clones, some missing. The sample holds about 6,600 clones, 79% seen once. The tumor samples were collected prior to definitive surgery or chemotherapy. The specimen was tumor tissue. The source is a human donor with high-grade serous ovarian cancer.

This clone was found a few times. The rearrangement uses TRBV19 and TRBJ1-1; D possibly corresponds to TRBD1 (5 bases). Germline CDR1 LNHDA, CDR2 SQIVND (reference sequence). The V end was cut by 11 bases, the J end by 10 bases, with 17 bases between. The CDR3 length is 11 residues. The CDR3 sequence is CALPLGGLAFF. CDR3 coding DNA: TGTGCCTTGCCCCTCGGGGGGTTAGCTTTCTTT.

The J gene is TRBJ2-1, the V gene TRBV11-2; D unresolved. The CDR3 spans 12 residues. V was shortened by 1 base and J by 7 bases, with 5 bases between the two germline ends. Per the germline V gene, CDR1 is SGHAT and CDR2 is FQNNGV. The CDR3 DNA reads as TGTGCCAGCAGCTTAGCTTATAATGAGCAGTTCTTC. This codes for CASSLAYNEQFF.

V and J are TRBV6-6 and TRBJ1-1; no firm D call. Germline lookup yields CDR1 MNHNY and CDR2 SVGAGI (reference sequence). Trimming removed 6 bases at V and 1 base at J, with 18 bases between. The CDR3 is 16 amino acids. The CDR3 nucleotides are TGTGCCAGCAGCCGACTTAAACCGGGCCCGAACACTGAAGCTTTCTTT. Its translation is CASSRLKPGPNTEAFF.

In its sample, this clone is medium-sized (0.01 to 0.1%). The chain couples TRBV30 to TRBJ1-6, with a weak D call TRBD1 (5 bases). V was cut by 4 bases and J by 8 bases, with 9 bases left in between. The CDR3 runs 12 residues. Germline lookup yields CDR1 GTSNPN and CDR2 SVGIG (reference sequence). The CDR3 protein is CAWIRDYSPLHF. The CDR3, as DNA: TGTGCCTGGATCCGGGACTATTCACCCCTCCACTTT.

This chain connects TRBV29-1 to TRBJ2-7; 7 bases map to TRBD2. This CDR3 comprises 13 residues. CDR1 and CDR2 from the germline V gene are SQVTM and ANQGSEA. The V and J ends lost 5 bases and 7 bases, in that order; junction bases with no gene match: 11. CDR3 coding DNA: TGCAGCGTTTGGGGGGGAGAAGTGAAAGAGCAGTACTTC. Translation gives CSVWGGEVKEQYF.

The chain uses TRBV27 and TRBJ2-3, with a tentative D call TRBD2 (6 bases). V shed 2 bases and J shed 1 base, with 10 bases lying between them. Germline CDR1 reads MNHEY; CDR2 reads SMNVEV (reference sequence). The CDR3 consists of 15 residues. The CDR3 is CASSLGRRGTDTQYF. The DNA of the CDR3 is TGTGCCAGCAGTTTAGGGCGGAGGGGCACAGATACGCAGTATTTT.

The rearrangement links TRBV7-3 to TRBJ2-1; 7 bases align to TRBD1. Germline lookup yields CDR1 SGHTA and CDR2 FQGTGA. The CDR3 has 13 amino acids. V trimming: 5 bases; J trimming: 13 bases; junction bases outside the gene matches: 11. CDR3 in DNA: TGTGCCAGCAGCCGAACCGGGACAGACAAACAGTTCTTC. Protein product: CASSRTGTDKQFF.

This CDR3 reads CASSLVLLPGQGPSNYGYTF. CDR3 sequence (DNA): TGTGCCAGCAGCTTAGTCCTTTTACCGGGACAGGGGCCATCTAACTATGGCTACACCTTC. This rearrangement joins TRBV7-8 to TRBJ1-2, with TRBD1 matching over 10 bases. Germline V gene lookup returns CDR1 SGHVS and CDR2 FQNEAQ. Losses at the gene ends were 1 base for V and 0 bases for J; bases not matched to a gene: 14. This CDR3 comprises 20 residues. The variable domain in full, completed from reference TRBV7-8 and TRBJ1-2, reads GAGVSQSPRYKVAKRGQDVALRCDPISGHVSLFWYQQALGQGPEFLTYFQNEAQLDKSGLPSDRFFAERPEGSVSTLKIQRTQQEDSAVYLCASSLVLLPGQGPSNYGYTFGSGTRLTVV.

The chain employs TRBV6-6 and TRBJ1-1; maybe TRBD1 (5 bases). The V gene's germline CDR1 is MNHNY and CDR2 SVGAGI (reference sequence). The CDR3 is 15 amino acids. V lost 5 bases to trimming and J lost 3 bases, with 16 bases between them. The CDR3 bases are TGTGCCAGCAGTAACGAAGGGGTCGGTGACACTGAAGCTTTCTTT. This gives the protein CASSNEGVGDTEAFF.

V gene TRBV7-6 combines with J gene TRBJ2-2; D gene uncertain. The CDR3 consists of 16 residues. Trimming removed 1 base at V and 2 bases at J, with 11 bases between. Germline values: CDR1 SGHVS, CDR2 FNYEAQ. In DNA, the CDR3 is TGTGCCAGCAGCTTAGTTACGAACCAAAACACCGGGGAGCTGTTTTTT. As protein: CASSLVTNQNTGELFF. Looking up the rest from reference TRBV7-6 and TRBJ2-2 gives the full variable domain: GAGVSQSPRYKVTKRGQDVALRCDPISGHVSLYWYRQALGQGPEFLTYFNYEAQQDKSGLPNDRFSAERPEGSISTLTIQRTEQRDSAMYRCASSLVTNQNTGELFFGEGSRLTVL.

The chain uses TRBV27 and TRBJ2-7; D gene uncertain. There are 11 residues in the CDR3. Germline V gives CDR1 MNHEY, CDR2 SMNVEV (reference sequence). Trimming left V 4 bases short and J 11 bases short, with 12 bases between. In DNA, the CDR3 is TGTGCCAGCAGTTCCGGACCGACGGAGTACTTC. This codes for CASSSGPTEYF.

The V and J genes are TRBV5-4 and TRBJ1-3; D is ambiguous. This CDR3 has 16 amino acids. Germline CDR1 is SGHNT and CDR2 is YYREEE (reference sequence). Trimming took 2 bases from V and 0 from J, leaving 12 bases between them. CDR3: CASSFNGRISGNTIYF. The CDR3 DNA reads TGTGCCAGCAGCTTTAACGGGCGCATCTCTGGAAACACCATATATTTT.

The chain uses TRBV19 and TRBJ1-5; D is unresolved. The CDR3 totals 14 residues. Germline CDR1 and CDR2: LNHDA and SQIVND (reference sequence). Trimming shortened V by 5 bases and J by 2 bases, and 10 bases separated the two germline ends. The CDR3 DNA follows: TGTGCCAGTAGTGAGGGTGGGCGCAATCAGCCCCAGCATTTT. Protein sequence: CASSEGGRNQPQHF.

This chain connects TRBV7-8 to TRBJ2-7, with TRBD1 identical over 9 bases. The length of the CDR3 is 18 residues. V lost 2 bases and J lost 3; bases outside the gene matches: 14. Germline V CDR1 and CDR2: SGHVS, FQNEAQ. The CDR3 nucleotides are TGTGCCAGCAGCTTACGTTCCCTTTACAGGGGGCGAGGCTACGAGCAGTACTTC. Its protein is CASSLRSLYRGRGYEQYF.

J is TRBJ1-3 and V is TRBV25-1, with TRBD1 identical over 8 bases. Germline V gene lookup returns CDR1 MGHDK and CDR2 SYGVNS. The CDR3 length is 15 residues. Losses at the gene ends were 5 bases for V and 1 base for J; bases not matched to a gene: 4. The DNA of the CDR3 is TGTGCCAGCAGTATCGGACAGGGTTCTGGAAACACCATATATTTT. It is translated as CASSIGQGSGNTIYF.

The chain uses TRBV4-3 and TRBJ2-3, with D hard to call. CDR3 length: 14 amino acids. Germline CDR1 reads LGHNA; CDR2 reads YSLEER. Trimming took 0 bases from V and 6 from J, leaving 10 bases between them. The CDR3 coding sequence is TGCGCCAGCAGCCAAGACGTCGCCGGGGATACGCAGTATTTT. It translates to CASSQDVAGDTQYF.

The chain carries TRBV2 and TRBJ1-3; D is ambiguous. In germline, CDR1 is SNHLY, CDR2 FYNNEI. CDR3 length: 14 residues. Between the trimmed V and J ends, which lost 4 bases and 1 base, there was a span of 8 bases. The CDR3 region is CASSATASGNTIYF. The CDR3, as DNA: TGTGCCAGCAGTGCTACAGCTTCTGGAAACACCATATATTTT. Together with reference TRBV2 and TRBJ1-3, the CDR3 gives the full variable domain: EPEVTQTPSHQVTQMGQEVILRCVPISNHLYFYWYRQILGQKVEFLVSFYNNEISEKSEIFDDQFSVERPDGSNFTLKIRSTKLEDSAMYFCASSATASGNTIYFGEGSWLTVV.

The V gene is TRBV10-3, the J gene TRBJ2-1, with 9 bases that match TRBD2. Trimming cost V 0 bases and J 7 bases; bases outside gene matches: 4. Germline loops: CDR1 ENHRY, CDR2 SYGVKD. There are 15 residues in the CDR3. CDR3 loop: CAISESSGRQNEQFF. The CDR3 bases are TGTGCCATCAGTGAGTCGAGCGGGAGGCAAAATGAGCAGTTCTTC.

This chain uses TRBV18 with TRBJ1-2, with TRBD1 as a possible D gene (5 bases). The germline V and J ends were trimmed by 3 bases and 3 bases, with 8 bases remaining between them. Looked up from germline, CDR1 is KGHSH and CDR2 is LQKENI. CDR3 length: 13 amino acids. As DNA, the CDR3 is TGTGCCAGCTCACCCTCCAGGGACTATGGCTACACCTTC. It is translated as CASSPSRDYGYTF.

This clone has more than one count but fewer than ten. The chain joins TRBV5-4 to TRBJ2-1; 7 bases agree with TRBD2. The CDR3 consists of 14 residues. V lost 4 bases and J lost 5; bases outside the gene matches: 6. Per germline, CDR1 SGHNT and CDR2 YYREEE (reference sequence). CDR3 nucleotides: TGTGCCAGCAGCCCCGCAAGCGGGAACAATGAGCAGTTCTTC. This codes for CASSPASGNNEQFF.

This rearrangement joins TRBV20-1 to TRBJ2-5, with D possibly being TRBD1 (5 bases). Germline values: CDR1 DFQATT, CDR2 SNEGSKA (reference sequence). CDR3 length equals 11 residues. V lost 3 bases to trimming and J lost 5 bases, with 7 bases between them. The DNA for the CDR3 is TGCAGTGCTAGTCCAGGGGAGACCCAGTACTTC. Translated, it gives CSASPGETQYF.

This clone appeared a few times. The J gene is TRBJ1-3, the V gene TRBV7-9, with TRBD1 identical over 7 bases. V was clipped by 1 base and J by 2 bases; unmatched bases: 14. The CDR3 consists of 19 residues. Germline lookup yields CDR1 SEHNR and CDR2 FQNEAQ (reference sequence). In nucleotides, the CDR3 is TGTGCCAGCAGCTTAGAATCTTTCGGGGACAGCTTCGCTGGAAACACCATATATTTT. Amino acids: CASSLESFGDSFAGNTIYF.

As DNA, the CDR3 is TGTGCCAGCAGCTTATTCGGGACAGGGGGCACTGAAGCTTTCTTT. It specifies CASSLFGTGGTEAFF. The gene calls are TRBV7-3 and TRBJ1-1; TRBD1 aligns across 11 bases. Germline V gives CDR1 SGHTA, CDR2 FQGTGA. With V trimmed by 2 bases and J by 4 bases, 3 bases remained unmatched. The CDR3 has 15 amino acids.